This T cell receptor (beta chain) originates from a study of blood T cells in healthy people across ages. Points from the study as a whole: As age increased, TCR beta diversity per million T cells fell in a roughly linear fashion.

A second about 7 to 12 cycle PCR used barcoded and J-beta primers. Each cDNA molecule was tagged by a template-switch adaptor with 12 random nucleotides. TCRdb independently ran MiXCR on the 5' RACE reads; one entry per CDR3 protein. The table has over 450,000 distinct CDR3 sequences, under 30% seen once. Comment on this clonotype: Its antigen is still unknown.

Healthy Caucasian individuals from Russia aged 6 to 90 were enrolled as donors. The sample was also reused in another study, on T cells of mothers and their children. As that study records: A few healthy Caucasian mothers gave samples, and so did their six children.

The sequence was obtained from a boy younger than 18 in good health. Input material: blood.

CDR3 residues: CSARNLHGTYEQYF. CDR3 DNA: TGCAGTGCTAGAAACCTCCACGGAACCTACGAGCAGTACTTC. V and J are TRBV20-1 and TRBJ2-1; D ambiguous. The last part of the DNA fits TRBJ2-7 better; the J call may be wrong. The CDR3 is 14 residues long. The germline gives CDR1 DFQATT, CDR2 SNEGSKA (reference sequence).